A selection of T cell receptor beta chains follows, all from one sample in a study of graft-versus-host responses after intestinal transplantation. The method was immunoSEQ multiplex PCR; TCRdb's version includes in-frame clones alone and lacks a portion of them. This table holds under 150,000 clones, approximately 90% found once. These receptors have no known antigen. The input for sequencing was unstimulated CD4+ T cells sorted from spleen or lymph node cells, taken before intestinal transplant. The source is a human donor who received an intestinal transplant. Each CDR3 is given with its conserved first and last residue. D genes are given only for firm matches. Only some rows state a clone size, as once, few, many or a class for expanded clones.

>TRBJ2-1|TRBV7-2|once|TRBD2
TGTGCCAGCAGCTTGATAAAAACTAGCGGATCCTACAATGAGCAGTTCTTC
CASSLIKTSGSYNEQFF
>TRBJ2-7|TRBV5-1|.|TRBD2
TGCGCCAGCAGCTCGGGGGGGACTAGGGGTTCCTACGAGCAGTACTTC
CASSSGGTRGSYEQYF
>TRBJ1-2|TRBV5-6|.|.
TGTGCCAGCAGCTTGGGCCGACACCCTAACTATGGCTACACCTTC
CASSLGRHPNYGYTF
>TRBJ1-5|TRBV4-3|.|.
TGCGCCAGCAGCCAAGATGGAGGCATCAATCAGCCCCAGCATTTT
CASSQDGGINQPQHF
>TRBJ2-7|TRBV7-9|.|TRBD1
TGTGCCAGCAGCTCCAGGGCAGGGGGCTCCTACGAGCAGTACTTC
CASSSRAGGSYEQYF
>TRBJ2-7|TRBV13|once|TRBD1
TGTGCCAGCAGTCGACAGGGGGCCTACGAGCAGTACTTC
CASSRQGAYEQYF
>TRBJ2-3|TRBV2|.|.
TGTGCCAGCAGTGTGGAGACTACCCTTCAAGATACGCAGTATTTT
CASSVETTLQDTQYF
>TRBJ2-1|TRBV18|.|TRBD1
TGTGCCAGCTCACGGGACAGTAGCTCCTACAATGAGCAGTTCTTC
CASSRDSSSYNEQFF
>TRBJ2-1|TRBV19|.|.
TGTGCCAGTAGGGACCCAGGGGCGGGCCTATACAATGAGCAGTTCTTC
CASRDPGAGLYNEQFF
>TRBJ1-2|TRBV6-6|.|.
TGTGCCAGCAGTCCTCAGGAATACTATGGCTACACCTTC
CASSPQEYYGYTF
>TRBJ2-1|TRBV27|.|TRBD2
TGTGCCAGCAGTTCTAGCGGGAGTAGCAATGAGCAGTTCTTC
CASSSSGSSNEQFF
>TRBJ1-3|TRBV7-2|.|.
TGTGCCAGCAGCTACAGCCCGGTTCGCACTGGAAACACCATATATTTT
CASSYSPVRTGNTIYF
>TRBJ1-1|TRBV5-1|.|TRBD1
TGCGCCAGCAGCCCAGGGGGAACGAACACTGAAGCTTTCTTT
CASSPGGTNTEAFF
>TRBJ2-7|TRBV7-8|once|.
TGTGCCAGCAGCCCTAGGGGTAACTCCTACGAGCAGTACTTC
CASSPRGNSYEQYF
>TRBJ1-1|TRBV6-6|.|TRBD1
TGTGCCAGCCGGAAGACAGGGGGCATTGAAGCTTTCTTT
CASRKTGGIEAFF
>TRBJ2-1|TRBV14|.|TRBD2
TGTGCCAGCAGCCCGATAGCGGGAGCTTTATTGGGGTACAATGAGCAGTTCTTC
CASSPIAGALLGYNEQFF
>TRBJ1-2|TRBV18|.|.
TGTGCCAGCTCACCATCGACAGAGCACTATGGCTACACCTTC
CASSPSTEHYGYTF
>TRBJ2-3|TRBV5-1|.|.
TGCGCCAGCAGCAGGAGGTTGGATACGCAGTATTTT
CASSRRLDTQYF
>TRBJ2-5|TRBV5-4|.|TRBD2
TGTGCCAGCAGTAAGGGGACTAGCGGGAGTCGACGCCCCCAGTACTTC
CASSKGTSGSRRPQYF
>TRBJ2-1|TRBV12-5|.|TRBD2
TGTGCTAGTGGTTTGGTGGACGGGAGGGTTCCGGAGGGGAAGCAGTTCTTC
CASGLVDGRVPEGKQFF
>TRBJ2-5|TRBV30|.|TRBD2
TGTGCCTGGAGGGGAGCGGGGCAAGAGACCCAGTACTTC
CAWRGAGQETQYF
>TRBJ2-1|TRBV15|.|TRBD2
TGTGCCACCAGCAGAGACGGGAGGGGGATAAATGAGCAGTTCTTC
CATSRDGRGINEQFF
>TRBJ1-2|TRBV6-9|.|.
TGTGCCCCACGTCCGGGGAACTATGGCTACACCTTC
CAPRPGNYGYTF
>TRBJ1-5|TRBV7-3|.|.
TGTGCCAGCGACCCTAGTCGGCAGAGAGATCAGCCCCAGCATTTT
CASDPSRQRDQPQHF
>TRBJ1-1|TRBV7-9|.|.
TGTGCCAGTAGCAGCTTAACTTTACCATATACTTTCTTT
CASSSLTLPYTFF
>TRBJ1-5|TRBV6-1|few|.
TGTGCCAGCAGTGAACTACAGCCCCAGCATTTT
CASSELQPQHF
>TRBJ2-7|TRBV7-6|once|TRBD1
TGTGCCAGCAGCTTGGACAGGGGGTACGAGCAGTACTTC
CASSLDRGYEQYF
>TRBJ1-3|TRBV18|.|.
TGTGCCAGCTCACCAAGCGGGCTCTCTGGAAACACCATATATTTT
CASSPSGLSGNTIYF
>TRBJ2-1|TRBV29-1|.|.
TGCAGCGTTTCCCAGGGGATACGTGGGAATGAGCAGTTCTTC
CSVSQGIRGNEQFF
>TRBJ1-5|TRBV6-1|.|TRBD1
TGTGCCAGCAGTGAACGGGGACAGGTTAATCAGCCCCAGCATTTT
CASSERGQVNQPQHF
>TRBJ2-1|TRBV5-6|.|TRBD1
TGTGCCAGCAGCTTGGAACAGGGGATCAATGAGCAGTTCTTC
CASSLEQGINEQFF
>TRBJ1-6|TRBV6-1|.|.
TGTGCCAGCCAGGGACAAAGTAATTCACCCCTCCACTTT
CASQGQSNSPLHF
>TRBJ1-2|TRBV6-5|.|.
TGTGCCAGCAGTTACTCGAGGGGACAATGGGACTATGGCTACACCTTC
CASSYSRGQWDYGYTF
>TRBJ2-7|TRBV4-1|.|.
TGCGCCAGCAGCCAAGATCGCACTGTGCTCTACGAGCAGTACTTC
CASSQDRTVLYEQYF
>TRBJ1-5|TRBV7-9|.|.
TGTGCCAGCAGCTTCTCAGGGAATCAGCCCCAGCATTTT
CASSFSGNQPQHF
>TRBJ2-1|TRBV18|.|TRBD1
TGTGCCAGCTCACCAGGACAGGGCGTGGGGAATGAGCAGTTCTTC
CASSPGQGVGNEQFF
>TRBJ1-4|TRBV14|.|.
TGTGCCAGCAGCAACAGGGCTCTGAATGAAAAACTGTTTTTT
CASSNRALNEKLFF
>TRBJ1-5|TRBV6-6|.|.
TGTGCCAGCAGTTACCCCCAGGGGAATCAGCCCCAGCATTTT
CASSYPQGNQPQHF